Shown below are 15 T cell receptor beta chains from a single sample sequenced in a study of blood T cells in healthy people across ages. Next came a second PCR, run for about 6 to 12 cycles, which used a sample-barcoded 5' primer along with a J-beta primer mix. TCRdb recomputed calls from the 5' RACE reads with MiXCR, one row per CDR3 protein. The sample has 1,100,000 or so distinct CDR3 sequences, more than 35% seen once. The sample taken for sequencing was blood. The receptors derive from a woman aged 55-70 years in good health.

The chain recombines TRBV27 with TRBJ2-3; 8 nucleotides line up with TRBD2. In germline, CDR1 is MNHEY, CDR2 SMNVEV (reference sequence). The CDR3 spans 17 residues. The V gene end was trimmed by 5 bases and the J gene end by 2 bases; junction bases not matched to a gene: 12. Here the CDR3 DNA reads TGTGCCAGCAGTCCTGGACTAGCCCTGAAAGTCACAGATACGCAGTATTTT. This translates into CASSPGLALKVTDTQYF.

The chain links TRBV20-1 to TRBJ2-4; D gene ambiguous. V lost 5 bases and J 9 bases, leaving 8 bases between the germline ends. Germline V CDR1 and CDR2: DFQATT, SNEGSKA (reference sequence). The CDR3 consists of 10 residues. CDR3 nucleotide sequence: TGCAGTGCTTTTAGTTCCATTCAGTACTTC. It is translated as CSAFSSIQYF.

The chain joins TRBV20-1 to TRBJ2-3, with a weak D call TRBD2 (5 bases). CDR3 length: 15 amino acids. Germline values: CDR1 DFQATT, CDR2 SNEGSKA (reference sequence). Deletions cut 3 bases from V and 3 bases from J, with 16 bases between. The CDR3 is CSASLASPATDTQYF. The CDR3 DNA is TGCAGTGCTAGTTTGGCTAGCCCAGCGACAGATACGCAGTATTTT.

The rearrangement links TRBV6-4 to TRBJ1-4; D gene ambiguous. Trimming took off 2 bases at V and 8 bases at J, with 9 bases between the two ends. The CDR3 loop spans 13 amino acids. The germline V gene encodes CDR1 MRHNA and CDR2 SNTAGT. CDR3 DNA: TGTGCCAGCAGTGACCTTCGTGGGGAAAAACTGTTTTTT. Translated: CASSDLRGEKLFF.

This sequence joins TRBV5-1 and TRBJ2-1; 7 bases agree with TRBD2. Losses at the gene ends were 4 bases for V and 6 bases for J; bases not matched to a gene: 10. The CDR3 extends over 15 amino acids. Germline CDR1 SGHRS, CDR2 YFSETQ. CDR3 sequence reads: CASSVGTTHLNEQFF. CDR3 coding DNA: TGCGCCAGCAGCGTCGGGACTACCCACCTCAATGAGCAGTTCTTC.

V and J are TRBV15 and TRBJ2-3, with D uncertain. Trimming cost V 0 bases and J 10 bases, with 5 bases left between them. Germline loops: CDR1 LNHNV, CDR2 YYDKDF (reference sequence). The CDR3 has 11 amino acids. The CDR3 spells CATSRDVAQYF. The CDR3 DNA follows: TGTGCCACCAGCAGAGATGTGGCGCAGTATTTT. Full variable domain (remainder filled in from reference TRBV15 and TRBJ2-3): DAMVIQNPRYQVTQFGKPVTLSCSQTLNHNVMYWYQQKSSQAPKLLFHYYDKDFNNEADTPDNFQSRRPNTSFCFLDIRSPGLGDTAMYLCATSRDVAQYFGPGTRLTVL.

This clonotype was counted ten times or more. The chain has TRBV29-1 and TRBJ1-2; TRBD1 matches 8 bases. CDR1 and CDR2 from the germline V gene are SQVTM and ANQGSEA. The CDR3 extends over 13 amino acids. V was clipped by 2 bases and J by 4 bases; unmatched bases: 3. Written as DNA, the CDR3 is TGCAGCGTTGAACCCACAGGGGGCTATGGCTACACCTTC. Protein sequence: CSVEPTGGYGYTF.

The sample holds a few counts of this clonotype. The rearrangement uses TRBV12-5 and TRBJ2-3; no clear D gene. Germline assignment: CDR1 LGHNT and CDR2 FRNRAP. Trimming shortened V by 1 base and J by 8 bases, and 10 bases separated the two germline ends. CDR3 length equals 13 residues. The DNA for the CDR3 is TGTGCTAGTGGTTTGGCTACAATGGGTACGCAGTATTTT. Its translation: CASGLATMGTQYF.

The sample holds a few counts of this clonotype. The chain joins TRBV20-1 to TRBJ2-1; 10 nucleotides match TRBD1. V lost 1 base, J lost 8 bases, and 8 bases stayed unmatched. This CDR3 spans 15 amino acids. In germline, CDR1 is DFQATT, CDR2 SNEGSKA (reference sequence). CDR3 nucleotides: TGCAGTGCTAGAGCATGGGACAGGGGCCAAGATGAGCAGTTCTTC. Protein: CSARAWDRGQDEQFF.

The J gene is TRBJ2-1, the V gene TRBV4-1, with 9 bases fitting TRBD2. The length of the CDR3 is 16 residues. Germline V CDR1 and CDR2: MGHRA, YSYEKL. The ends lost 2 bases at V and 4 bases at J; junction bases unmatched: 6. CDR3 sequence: CASSQPTSGRYNEQFF. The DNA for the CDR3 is TGCGCCAGCAGCCAACCGACTAGCGGCCGTTACAATGAGCAGTTCTTC.

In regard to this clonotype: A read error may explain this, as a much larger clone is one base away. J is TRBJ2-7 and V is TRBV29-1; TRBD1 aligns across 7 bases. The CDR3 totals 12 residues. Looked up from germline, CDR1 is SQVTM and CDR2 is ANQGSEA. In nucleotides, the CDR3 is TGCGGCGCTGGACAGGAGATGTACGAGCAGTACTTC. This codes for CGAGQEMYEQYF.

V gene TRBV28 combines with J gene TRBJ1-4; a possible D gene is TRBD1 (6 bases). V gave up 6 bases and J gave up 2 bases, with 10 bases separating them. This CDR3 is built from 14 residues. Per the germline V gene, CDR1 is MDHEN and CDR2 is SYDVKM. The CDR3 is CASRVTGTNEKLFF. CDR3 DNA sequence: TGTGCCAGCAGGGTTACAGGGACTAATGAAAAACTGTTTTTT.

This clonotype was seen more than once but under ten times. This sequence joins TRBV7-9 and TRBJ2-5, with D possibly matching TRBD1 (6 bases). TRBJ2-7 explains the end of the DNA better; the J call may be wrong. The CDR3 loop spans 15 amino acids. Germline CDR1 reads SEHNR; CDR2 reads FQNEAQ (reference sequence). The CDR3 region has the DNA TGTGCCAGCAGCTTAGCCGGGACACTCAGGGGCGAGCAGTACTTC. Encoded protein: CASSLAGTLRGEQYF.

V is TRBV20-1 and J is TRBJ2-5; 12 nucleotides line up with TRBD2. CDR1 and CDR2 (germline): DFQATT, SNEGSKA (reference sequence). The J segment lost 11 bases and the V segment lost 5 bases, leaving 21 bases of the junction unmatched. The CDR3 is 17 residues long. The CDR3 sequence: CSADNSGTSGPHDEQYF. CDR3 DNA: TGCAGTGCTGATAATTCCGGGACTAGCGGGCCGCACGATGAGCAGTACTTC.

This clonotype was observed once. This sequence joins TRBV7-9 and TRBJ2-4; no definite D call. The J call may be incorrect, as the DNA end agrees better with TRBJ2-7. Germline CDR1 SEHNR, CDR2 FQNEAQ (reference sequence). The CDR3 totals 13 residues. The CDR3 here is CASVLSDTYEQYF. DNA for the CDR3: TGTGCCAGCGTCCTAAGCGATACTTACGAGCAGTACTTC.